The 15 T cell receptor beta chains given below trace back to one sample, sequenced in a study of T-cell reconstitution after alpha-beta-depleted transplantation in children. Preparing the TCRbeta library involved the use of unique molecular identifiers. TCRdb re-called the PCR reads with MiXCR, one entry per CDR3 protein. The data hold 200,000 to 250,000 distinct CDR3 sequences, with about 9.5% observed a single time. Sequencing used PBMCs from the stem cell graft donor, obtained from the stem cell graft. The receptors were sampled from a human donor who donated a stem cell graft to a child with acute lymphoblastic leukemia.

This clonotype was counted only a few times. The rearrangement joins TRBV6-1 to TRBJ1-1; weak D call: TRBD1 (6 bases). CDR1 MNHNS and CDR2 SASEGT come from the germline V gene. The CDR3 is 13 residues long. The V end lost 6 bases, the J end lost 6 bases, and 14 bases lay between the germline ends. The CDR3 DNA is TGTGCCAGCAGAGAACAGGGTTGGGCTGAAGCTTTCTTT. This encodes CASREQGWAEAFF.

In this sample, this clonotype turned up many times. V is TRBV5-1 and J is TRBJ1-4, with D possibly being TRBD1 (5 bases). Trimming removed 3 bases from V and 9 bases from J, with 18 bases in between. CDR3 length: 15 residues. Germline CDR1 and CDR2: SGHRS and YFSETQ. This chain's CDR3 is CASSSRDSDAQKLFF. CDR3 bases: TGCGCCAGCAGCTCCAGAGACAGTGATGCTCAAAAACTGTTTTTT.

This clonotype was seen a few times. The chain links TRBV5-6 to TRBJ1-2; weak D call: TRBD1 (6 bases). CDR3 length: 16 residues. Germline V CDR1 and CDR2: SGHDT, YYEEEE. Between the trimmed V and J ends, which lost 1 base and 4 bases, there was a span of 17 bases. Here the CDR3 reads CASSLYRQALGYGYTF. For the CDR3, the DNA is TGTGCCAGCAGCTTGTACAGACAGGCCCTTGGCTATGGCTACACCTTC.

This clonotype has just one count. The rearrangement uses TRBV20-1 and TRBJ2-7; D gene ambiguous. The V end was cut by 0 bases, the J end by 3 bases, with 18 bases between. Germline V gene sequence: CDR1 DFQATT, CDR2 SNEGSKA (reference sequence). The CDR3 sequence is 16 residues long. CDR3 DNA: TGCAGTGCTAGAGATACGAATTGGGAATCACTCTACGAGCAGTACTTC. Protein: CSARDTNWESLYEQYF.

This clonotype was picked up a small number of times. The V gene is TRBV21-1, the J gene TRBJ1-2. TRBV21-1 is recorded as a pseudogene. This CDR3 comprises 14 residues. CDR3 sequence (DNA): TGTGCCAGCAGCAAAGTACGGGGCTACTATGGCTACACCTTC. It codes for CASSKVRGYYGYTF.

The chain employs TRBV7-6 and TRBJ1-3; the match to TRBD1 covers 8 bases. After removal of 4 bases from V and 2 bases from J, the junction contained 4 bases not matched to a gene. The V gene's germline CDR1 is SGHVS and CDR2 FNYEAQ. CDR3 length equals 15 residues. CDR3 sequence: CASSSSRGPGNTIYF. The CDR3 nucleotides are TGTGCCAGCAGCTCATCCAGGGGGCCTGGAAACACCATATATTTT.

This clonotype occurred a few times. The chain recombines TRBV6-6 with TRBJ2-5; D is undetermined. The germline CDR1 and CDR2 sequences are MNHNY and SVGAGI (reference sequence). This CDR3 has 13 residues. The V gene lost 4 bases and the J gene lost 0 bases, with 6 bases spanning the gap. CDR3 sequence reads: CASSFYHQETQYF. The CDR3 nucleotides read TGTGCCAGCAGTTTCTACCACCAAGAGACCCAGTACTTC.

Only a few counts were recorded for this clonotype. The chain employs TRBV7-2 and TRBJ1-3, with a weak D call TRBD1 (5 bases). This CDR3 spans 14 amino acids. V shed 4 bases and J shed 4 bases, with 11 bases lying between them. Germline V gene lookup returns CDR1 SGHTA and CDR2 FQGNSA. CDR3 protein: CASSWAGSGNTIYF. The DNA of the CDR3 is TGTGCCAGCAGCTGGGCAGGGAGCGGAAACACCATATATTTT.

This clonotype was detected a few times. V and J are TRBV7-9 and TRBJ2-7, with unresolved D. Germline V gives CDR1 SEHNR, CDR2 FQNEAQ (reference sequence). Deletions cut 7 bases from V and 0 bases from J, with 13 bases between. The CDR3 consists of 14 residues. The CDR3 coding sequence is TGTGCCAGCAACCCGTCTCAGAGCTCCTACGAGCAGTACTTC. This gives the protein CASNPSQSSYEQYF.

CDR3 in amino acids: CASSPADGYADTIYF. The CDR3 DNA reads as TGTGCCAGCAGCCCCGCGGACGGATACGCGGACACCATATATTTT. This chain links TRBV3-1 with TRBJ1-3; no firm D call. CDR3 length: 15 amino acids. Germline loops: CDR1 LGHDT, CDR2 YNNKEL (reference sequence). Trimming cost V 4 bases and J 8 bases, with 18 bases left between them.

This clonotype was counted between two and nine times. This chain uses TRBV20-1 with TRBJ1-1, with unresolved D. Trimming shortened V by 7 bases and J by 2 bases, and 20 bases separated the two germline ends. This CDR3 contains 15 residues. Germline values: CDR1 DFQATT, CDR2 SNEGSKA (reference sequence). As DNA, the CDR3 is TGCAGTGGACACTACGTTGGAGAGATTAACACTGAAGCTTTCTTT. Encoded protein: CSGHYVGEINTEAFF.

CDR3 nucleotide sequence: TGTGCCTGGAGTCAGGCTATGGGGAAGCGTGAGCAGTTCTTC. Its protein product is CAWSQAMGKREQFF. V gene TRBV30 combines with J gene TRBJ2-1; D gene ambiguous. V lost 2 bases and J lost 9, with 17 bases in between. The germline gives CDR1 GTSNPN, CDR2 SVGIG (reference sequence). This CDR3 is 14 amino acids long.

The chain combines TRBV7-2 with TRBJ1-4; possible D gene TRBD1, 5 bases. CDR1 SGHTA and CDR2 FQGNSA come from the germline V gene. This CDR3 has 14 residues. Trimming shortened V by 5 bases and J by 7 bases, and 14 bases separated the two germline ends. CDR3 in amino acids: CASSPGGVREKLFF. The CDR3 DNA reads TGTGCCAGCAGCCCGGGGGGGGTTCGTGAAAAACTGTTTTTT.

This clonotype occurred many times. Here the CDR3 reads CASLRGPAGVRTGELFF. CDR3 DNA sequence: TGTGCCAGCCTTAGAGGGCCTGCGGGGGTCCGAACCGGGGAGCTGTTTTTT. The chain has TRBV6-2 or TRBV6-3 and TRBJ2-2; TRBD2 matches 7 bases. V shed 8 bases, J shed 5 bases, and the junction held 17 bases outside the gene matches. Germline CDR1 reads MNHEY; CDR2 reads SVGEGT. The CDR3 totals 17 residues.

The table lists this clonotype with a few counts. This rearrangement joins TRBV24-1 to TRBJ1-4; no definite D call. CDR3 length: 18 amino acids. CDR1 and CDR2 (germline): KGHDR, SFDVKD. Trimming left V 4 bases short and J 4 bases short, with 21 bases between. CDR3 loop: CATSERVATPGYNEKLFF. The DNA for the CDR3 is TGTGCCACCAGTGAGCGGGTTGCGACTCCGGGCTATAATGAAAAACTGTTTTTT.